Given below is one TCR beta chain in context. This specimen comes from a study of blood T cell repertoires in COVID-19. Overall study context: Material from acute and convalescent COVID-19 was sourced from the United States, Italy and Spain. PBMCs, B-cell-depleted T cells, or T cells were the source of the cDNA or gDNA that made up the material.

Repertoires were generated with immunoSEQ multiplex PCR, while TCRdb's copy carries only in-frame clones and drops some. Seen here are about 400,000 clones, about 90% observed once, and the top ten hold about 1.8%. Living in 20 to 30 US areas, the participants were between about 18 and 100 years of age. Participants reported their clinical history, and cohort assignment relied on those reports. From germline, CDR1 is SGHKS and CDR2 YYEKEE (reference sequence). The CDR3 is 18 residues long. Trimming stripped 0 bases from V and 0 bases from J, with 18 bases between. The sequenced material came from PBMCs or T cells enriched from blood (not recorded which). The source is a woman aged 25 to 45 who had recovered from COVID-19. The chain employs TRBV5-5 and TRBJ1-2; no firm D call. The CDR3 spells CASSLGPGTADPNYGYTF. In nucleotides, the CDR3 is TGTGCCAGCAGCTTGGGGCCGGGAACGGCCGACCCTAACTATGGCTACACCTTC.